The 19 T cell receptor beta chains presented below share a single source sample, sequenced in a study of blood T cells in healthy people across ages. Alongside a J-beta primer mix, a sample-barcoded 5' primer served in a second PCR lasting 7 to 11 cycles. TCRdb re-called the 5' RACE reads through MiXCR, storing one row per CDR3 protein. The sample contains under 2,000,000 distinct CDR3 sequences, roughly 52% of which appear only once. The sequencing sample was made of blood. These receptors were taken from a woman between 40 and 55 years old in good health.

This clonotype was seen a few times. The chain carries TRBV3-1 and TRBJ2-5; the D gene is possibly TRBD1 (5 bases). Germline loops: CDR1 LGHDT, CDR2 YNNKEL (reference sequence). V gave up 0 bases and J gave up 7 bases, with 12 bases separating them. The CDR3 runs to 14 residues. CDR3 region: CASSQEAAGSTQYF. The CDR3, as DNA: TGTGCCAGCAGCCAAGAGGCAGCAGGGTCGACCCAGTACTTC.

This clonotype was seen more than once but under ten times. The chain has TRBV29-1 and TRBJ1-1; D uncertain. The germline V gene encodes CDR1 SQVTM and CDR2 ANQGSEA. V lost 8 bases to trimming and J lost 1 base, with 8 bases between them. The CDR3 runs 11 residues. CDR3 residues: CSPGRNTEAFF. The CDR3 bases are TGCAGCCCGGGCAGGAACACTGAAGCTTTCTTT.

The J gene is TRBJ2-7, the V gene TRBV29-1; D possibly corresponds to TRBD1 (6 bases). Trimming stripped 7 bases from V and 0 bases from J, with 13 bases between. CDR1 SQVTM and CDR2 ANQGSEA come from the germline V gene. The CDR3 extends over 13 amino acids. For the CDR3, the DNA is TGCAGCGCCGCGGACAGCCCCTCCTACGAGCAGTACTTC. Translating gives CSAADSPSYEQYF.

This chain joins TRBV2 and TRBJ1-2, with unresolved D. The CDR3 has 14 residues. V lost 2 bases and J 3 bases, leaving 10 bases between the germline ends. Germline V gene sequence: CDR1 SNHLY, CDR2 FYNNEI. The CDR3 protein is CASSERQSYYGYTF. The CDR3 DNA sequence: TGTGCCAGCAGTGAAAGACAATCTTACTATGGCTACACCTTC.

This sequence joins TRBV7-2 and TRBJ2-7; TRBD2 is a possible D gene (6 bases). With 5 bases removed from V and 0 bases from J, the gap between germline ends came to 14 bases. This CDR3 comprises 15 residues. CDR1 SGHTA and CDR2 FQGNSA come from the germline V gene. CDR3 protein: CASSPRRGSSYEQYF. The CDR3 region has the DNA TGTGCCAGCAGCCCCCGGCGGGGAAGCTCCTACGAGCAGTACTTC.

V gene TRBV5-1 combines with J gene TRBJ2-1; the D is unclear. V was shortened by 2 bases and J by 8 bases, with 11 bases between the two germline ends. This CDR3 has 13 residues. CDR1 and CDR2 (germline): SGHRS, YFSETQ. CDR3 sequence reads: CASSFPPGDEQFF. As DNA, the CDR3 is TGCGCCAGCAGCTTCCCCCCTGGGGATGAGCAGTTCTTC. Supplemented by reference TRBV5-1 and TRBJ2-1, the full variable domain reads KAGVTQTPRYLIKTRGQQVTLSCSPISGHRSVSWYQQTPGQGLQFLFEYFSETQRNKGNFPGRFSGRQFSNSRSEMNVSTLELGDSALYLCASSFPPGDEQFFGPGTRLTVL.

This clonotype was seen just once. The V gene is TRBV6-6, the J gene TRBJ2-2, with 7 bases identical to TRBD1. The CDR3 sequence is 15 residues long. Germline V gene lookup returns CDR1 MNHNY and CDR2 SVGAGI (reference sequence). Trimming removed 5 bases from V and 4 bases from J; junction bases left unmatched: 7. The CDR3: CASSDQGVSTGELFF. CDR3 nucleotide sequence: TGTGCCAGCAGTGATCAGGGGGTCTCCACCGGGGAGCTGTTTTTT.

This chain uses TRBV7-9 with TRBJ1-1, with D possibly TRBD1 on 5 matching bases. The CDR3 covers 13 residues. V was cut by 0 bases and J by 6 bases, with 8 bases left in between. CDR1 is SEHNR and CDR2 is FQNEAQ in the germline V gene (reference sequence). The CDR3 here is CASSLAGVPEAFF. In DNA form, the CDR3 reads TGTGCCAGCAGCTTAGCAGGGGTCCCTGAAGCTTTCTTT.

The rearrangement links TRBV20-1 to TRBJ2-6; D unclear. V dropped 1 base and J dropped 1 base, with 8 bases sitting between them. The CDR3 extends over 15 amino acids. Germline V gene lookup returns CDR1 DFQATT and CDR2 SNEGSKA (reference sequence). For the CDR3, the DNA is TGCAGTGCTAGAGTGCGTCCTTCTGGGGCCAACGTCCTGACTTTC. Translated: CSARVRPSGANVLTF.

The chain has TRBV7-9 and TRBJ2-5, with 8 positions matching TRBD1. The V and J ends lost 7 bases and 5 bases, in that order; junction bases with no gene match: 6. The CDR3 has 13 amino acids. In germline, CDR1 is SEHNR, CDR2 FQNEAQ (reference sequence). The CDR3 is CASIQGGKETQYF. The CDR3 DNA reads as TGTGCCAGCATACAGGGGGGAAAGGAGACCCAGTACTTC.

This clonotype was observed many times. The V gene is TRBV20-1, the J gene TRBJ2-5, with TRBD2 identical over 8 bases. Trimming took 0 bases from V and 2 from J; bases not matched to a gene: 11. The CDR3 contains 17 residues. Germline CDR1 is DFQATT and CDR2 is SNEGSKA (reference sequence). CDR3 bases: TGCAGTGCTAGAGATACGGGAATACTAGCGGATCAAGAGACCCAGTACTTC. Amino acids: CSARDTGILADQETQYF.

V gene TRBV7-2 combines with J gene TRBJ1-1, with D unresolved. Germline lookup yields CDR1 SGHTA and CDR2 FQGNSA. V lost 2 bases and J 4 bases, leaving 14 bases between the germline ends. This CDR3 is 15 amino acids long. CDR3 protein: CASSLSSRMSTEAFF. The CDR3 DNA reads TGTGCCAGCAGCTTAAGCAGCAGGATGAGCACTGAAGCTTTCTTT.

In its sample, this clonotype was seen once. The conserved phenylalanine or tryptophan normally closing the CDR3 is absent here, so this likely arose from a read error. This chain joins TRBV7-2 and TRBJ2-5; unclear D gene. With 3 bases removed from V and 0 bases from J, the gap between germline ends came to 5 bases. Germline assignment: CDR1 SGHTA and CDR2 FQGNSA. The CDR3 loop spans 13 amino acids. The CDR3 spells CASSLDHQETQYV. The CDR3 DNA is TGTGCCAGCAGCTTGGACCACCAAGAGACCCAGTACGTC.

The chain combines TRBV7-9 with TRBJ2-1, with TRBD2 identical over 10 bases. The V segment lost 7 bases and the J segment 10 bases; nucleotides outside the gene matches: 4. The CDR3 is 12 amino acids. Germline V gene sequence: CDR1 SEHNR, CDR2 FQNEAQ (reference sequence). Written as DNA, the CDR3 is TGTGCCAGCAAACTAGCGGGGTCGGAGCAGTTCTTC. Protein sequence: CASKLAGSEQFF.

The gene calls are TRBV5-1 and TRBJ1-1, with D uncertain. The CDR3 is made up of 15 amino acids. The germline gives CDR1 SGHRS, CDR2 YFSETQ. The V and J ends lost 4 bases and 5 bases respectively, with 18 bases between them. CDR3 nucleotides: TGCGCCAGCAGCCGTTGGCGCGGGCGGGGAACTGAAGCTTTCTTT. As protein: CASSRWRGRGTEAFF.

This chain connects TRBV27 to TRBJ2-5, with D maybe TRBD2 (5 bases). Trimming removed 4 bases at V and 2 bases at J, with 20 bases between. There are 17 residues in the CDR3. CDR1 is MNHEY and CDR2 is SMNVEV in the germline V gene (reference sequence). The CDR3 coding sequence is TGTGCCAGCAGTTCCCGGGGTAGCGCCTACCTGCAAGAGACCCAGTACTTC. It codes for CASSSRGSAYLQETQYF.

This clonotype was seen only a few times. J is TRBJ1-2 and V is TRBV5-1, with D possibly being TRBD1 (5 bases). The CDR3 runs 15 residues. V lost 0 bases to trimming and J lost 2 bases, with 11 bases between them. CDR1 SGHRS and CDR2 YFSETQ come from the germline V gene. CDR3 nucleotides: TGCGCCAGCAGCTTGGGAGACAGATCGAACTATGGCTACACCTTC. This sequence encodes CASSLGDRSNYGYTF.

The J gene is TRBJ2-7, the V gene TRBV27; 13 bases line up with TRBD2. Losses at the gene ends were 8 bases for V and 4 bases for J; bases not matched to a gene: 5. The CDR3 extends over 14 amino acids. Per the germline V gene, CDR1 is MNHEY and CDR2 is SMNVEV (reference sequence). The CDR3 protein is CASGRGLAGYEQYF. In nucleotides, the CDR3 is TGTGCCAGCGGACGGGGACTAGCGGGGTACGAGCAGTACTTC.

The rearrangement joins TRBV25-1 to TRBJ2-4; 7 bases align to TRBD1. The J call may be wrong; the DNA end is better matched by TRBJ2-7. CDR3 length: 15 amino acids. CDR1 and CDR2 (germline): MGHDK, SYGVNS. As DNA, the CDR3 is TGTGCCAGCAGTGAATCCGGGGACAGATATTACGAGCAGTACTTC. This codes for CASSESGDRYYEQYF.